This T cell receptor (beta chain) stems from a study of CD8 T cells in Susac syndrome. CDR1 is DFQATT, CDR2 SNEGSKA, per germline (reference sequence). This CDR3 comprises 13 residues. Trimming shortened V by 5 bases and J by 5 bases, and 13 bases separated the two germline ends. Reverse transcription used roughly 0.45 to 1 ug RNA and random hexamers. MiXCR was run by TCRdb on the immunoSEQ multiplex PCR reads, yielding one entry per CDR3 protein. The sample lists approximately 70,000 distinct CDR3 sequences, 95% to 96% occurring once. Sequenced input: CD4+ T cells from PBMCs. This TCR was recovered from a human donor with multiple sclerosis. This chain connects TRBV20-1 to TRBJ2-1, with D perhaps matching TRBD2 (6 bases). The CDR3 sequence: CSAPRTINNEQFF. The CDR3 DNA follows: TGCAGTGCTCCCCGGACTATTAACAATGAGCAGTTCTTC.